This passage covers 31 T cell receptor beta chains from one sample sequenced in a study of regulatory T cells in long-lasting Graves disease. The time point denotes: persistent/refractory GD, antithyroid drugs over 5 years with positive TRAb. Isolated PBMC RNA provided the starting material for the TCR library. With iRepertoire HTBI primers and Arm-PCR of CDR3 regions, TCR beta libraries were built. One entry per CDR3 protein results from TCRdb running MiXCR on the multiplex PCR reads. The table shows fewer than 450,000 distinct CDR3 sequences, with around 20% occurring only once. The sample was peripheral blood mononuclear cells (PBMCs), taken when the disease was refractory, from a patient treated with antithyroid drugs. The receptors here all came from a female donor with Graves disease.

This clonotype was detected only once. This could be a read error, since a much larger clone is one nucleotide away. This chain connects TRBV15 to TRBJ2-5; TRBD1 or TRBD2 may be the D gene (6 bases each). Per germline, CDR1 LNHNV and CDR2 YYDKDF (reference sequence). CDR3 length: 13 residues. Trimming cost V 5 bases and J 7 bases, with 14 bases left between them. CDR3 DNA sequence: TGTGCCACCAGCGGAGGGGGAGAAGGGACCCAGTACTTC. Translated: CATSGGGEGTQYF.

The V call is TRBV11-2, the J call TRBJ2-7; 8 nucleotides match TRBD1. CDR3 size: 17 residues. CDR1 and CDR2 (germline): SGHAT, FQNNGV. V was pared by 0 bases and J by 4 bases, with 11 bases of the junction left unmatched. CDR3 in amino acids: CASSLDIGDRSKYEQYF. CDR3 DNA: TGTGCCAGCAGCTTAGATATAGGGGACAGGAGCAAGTACGAGCAGTACTTC.

The rearrangement uses TRBV4-1 and TRBJ2-7; D is undetermined. The CDR3 has 15 residues. V dropped 1 base and J dropped 2 bases, with 12 bases sitting between them. Germline V lookup: CDR1 MGHRA, CDR2 YSYEKL. The CDR3 sequence is CASSQGATVPYEQYF. The CDR3 coding sequence is TGCGCCAGCAGCCAAGGGGCTACCGTGCCCTACGAGCAGTACTTC.

This clonotype was observed a few times. The CDR3, as DNA: TGTGCCAGCAGTTCCCCGTCCCGAACCTACGAGCAGTACTTC. This translates into CASSSPSRTYEQYF. The gene calls are TRBV6-2 or TRBV6-3 and TRBJ2-7, with no clear D. The CDR3 spans 14 residues. Trimming took 4 bases from V and 2 from J, leaving 12 bases between them. CDR1 is MNHEY, CDR2 SVGEGT, per germline.

This clonotype was counted between two and nine times. The V gene is TRBV29-1, the J gene TRBJ2-7; 7 bases fit TRBD2. The CDR3 totals 13 residues. The V segment lost 5 bases and the J segment 4 bases; nucleotides outside the gene matches: 8. In germline, CDR1 is SQVTM, CDR2 ANQGSEA. Here the CDR3 reads CSVTAGDLYEQYF. CDR3 coding DNA: TGCAGCGTTACCGCGGGAGATCTGTACGAGCAGTACTTC.

Comments on this clonotype: A far larger clone lies a single base away; this is likely a read error. The CDR3 nucleotides are TGTGCCAGCAGCCTGAGTGCATGGGGCGACTATGGCTACACCTTC. Protein sequence: CASSLSAWGDYGYTF. The V gene is TRBV7-9, the J gene TRBJ1-2, with D possibly TRBD1 on 5 matching bases. The V gene lost 5 bases and the J gene lost 3 bases, with 16 bases spanning the gap. The CDR3 loop spans 15 amino acids. Per the germline V gene, CDR1 is SEHNR and CDR2 is FQNEAQ (reference sequence).

This clonotype was observed a few times. The gene calls are TRBV6-2 or TRBV6-3 and TRBJ2-5; D is undetermined. This CDR3 has 13 residues. V dropped 4 bases and J dropped 3 bases, with 9 bases sitting between them. CDR1 MNHEY and CDR2 SVGEGT come from the germline V gene. CDR3 in DNA: TGTGCCAGCAGTTTTGACGGAGAAGAGACCCAGTACTTC. The encoded protein is CASSFDGEETQYF.

A remark on this clonotype: A read error is possible here, since a much larger clone lies one base away. The chain combines TRBV6-2 or TRBV6-3 with TRBJ2-5, with a weak D call TRBD1 (7 bases). This CDR3 is 21 amino acids long. The ends were cut back, 2 bases at V and 2 bases at J, with 30 bases in the middle. Germline CDR1 MNHEY, CDR2 SVGEGT. CDR3 residues: CASSYLLGQVQDRRGQETQYF. The CDR3 coding sequence is TGTGCCAGCAGTTACCTTCTTGGACAGGTTCAGGACCGGCGGGGTCAAGAGACCCAGTACTTC.

This clonotype came up many times. The chain employs TRBV28 and TRBJ2-7, with D perhaps matching TRBD2 (6 bases). The CDR3 totals 14 residues. Germline V CDR1 and CDR2: MDHEN, SYDVKM. The V and J ends lost 6 bases and 3 bases respectively, with 15 bases between them. The CDR3 DNA sequence: TGTGCCAGCAGCCAGACTAGGCCTCTCTACGAGCAGTACTTC. Amino acid sequence: CASSQTRPLYEQYF.

V is TRBV7-2 and J is TRBJ1-1; TRBD1 might be the D (6 bases). Between the trimmed V and J ends, which lost 1 base and 1 base, there was a span of 16 bases. This CDR3 has 17 residues. The V gene's germline CDR1 is SGHTA and CDR2 FQGNSA. CDR3: CASSLVGGGPQNTEAFF. CDR3 DNA: TGTGCCAGCAGCTTAGTGGGGGGGGGGCCGCAGAACACTGAAGCTTTCTTT.

This clonotype was counted many times. The chain recombines TRBV6-5 with TRBJ1-1; D remains unclear. Trimming removed 6 bases at V and 0 bases at J, with 14 bases between. The germline V gene has CDR1 MNHEY and CDR2 SVGAGI. This CDR3 has 15 residues. The CDR3 is CASSYGSPMNTEAFF. In DNA form, the CDR3 reads TGTGCCAGCAGCTACGGGTCCCCTATGAACACTGAAGCTTTCTTT.

The rearrangement joins TRBV6-9 to TRBJ1-3; no firm D call. V gave up 3 bases and J gave up 7 bases, with 10 bases separating them. CDR1 MNHGY and CDR2 SVAAGI come from the germline V gene. The CDR3 runs to 13 residues. The chain's CDR3 is CASSYQDWNTIYF. CDR3 in DNA: TGTGCCAGCAGTTACCAGGACTGGAACACCATATATTTT.

The genes are TRBV20-1 and TRBJ2-7; 12 nucleotides agree with TRBD2. CDR1 is DFQATT, CDR2 SNEGSKA, per germline (reference sequence). This CDR3 is built from 14 residues. V shed 4 bases and J 7 bases; nucleotides not matched to a gene: 8. The CDR3 coding sequence is TGCAGTGCTAAGACTAGCGGGGGTGGTGGGGAGCAGTACTTC. It yields the protein CSAKTSGGGGEQYF.

This clonotype turned up a few times. The genes are TRBV7-2 and TRBJ2-5, with D possibly TRBD2 on 6 matching bases. Trimming pared 4 bases from V and 6 bases from J, leaving 18 bases between. The CDR3 totals 15 residues. Germline CDR1 SGHTA, CDR2 FQGNSA. The CDR3 reads CASSSPRGSVKTQYF. The CDR3 DNA follows: TGTGCCAGCAGCTCGCCGCGGGGTTCGGTGAAGACCCAGTACTTC.

This clonotype occurred many times. The chain carries TRBV6-1 and TRBJ1-5, with 9 nucleotides matching TRBD1. This CDR3 region has 16 residues. Germline lookup yields CDR1 MNHNS and CDR2 SASEGT. The V and J ends lost 0 bases and 4 bases, in that order; junction bases with no gene match: 4. The CDR3 DNA reads TGTGCCAGCAGTGAAGCGCTAGGGACAGGGAATCAGCCCCAGCATTTT. It codes for CASSEALGTGNQPQHF.

In this sample, this clonotype turned up many times. The CDR3 region is CASSLDFGLMEQYF. The CDR3 bases are TGTGCCAGCAGCTTAGATTTTGGGCTGATGGAGCAGTACTTC. The genes are TRBV11-2 and TRBJ2-7; D is unclear. V lost 0 bases and J lost 7, with 13 bases in between. This CDR3 region has 14 residues. Germline CDR1 reads SGHAT; CDR2 reads FQNNGV.

This clonotype was counted many times. The chain recombines TRBV12-3 or TRBV12-4 with TRBJ2-7, with 10 nucleotides matching TRBD2. The CDR3 is made up of 15 amino acids. V lost 6 bases, J lost 9 bases, and 14 bases stayed unmatched. This CDR3 is CASSSFLAGAMGQYF. The CDR3 nucleotides are TGTGCCAGCAGCTCGTTTCTAGCGGGAGCGATGGGGCAGTACTTC.

This clonotype has more than one count but fewer than ten. The V call is TRBV6-5, the J call TRBJ2-7; D unclear. Germline V gene data show CDR1 as MNHEY and CDR2 as SVGAGI. The CDR3 is made up of 17 amino acids. V lost 0 bases and J 5 bases, leaving 20 bases between the germline ends. The CDR3 is CASSYSFSVDEPHEQYF. CDR3 DNA sequence: TGTGCCAGCAGTTACTCTTTCTCAGTGGACGAGCCTCACGAGCAGTACTTC.

The V call is TRBV15, the J call TRBJ2-7; 7 bases map to TRBD1. V was pared by 1 base and J by 2 bases, with 5 bases of the junction left unmatched. The CDR3 extends over 15 amino acids. The V gene's germline CDR1 is LNHNV and CDR2 YYDKDF (reference sequence). DNA of the CDR3: TGTGCCACCAGCAGAGGGTCCCAGGGGGCCTACGAGCAGTACTTC. It codes for CATSRGSQGAYEQYF.

This clonotype has a count of ten or more. The chain employs TRBV6-1 and TRBJ1-1, with D possibly matching TRBD1 (5 bases). The length of the CDR3 is 15 residues. Germline CDR1 is MNHNS and CDR2 is SASEGT. Trimming left V 8 bases short and J 0 bases short, with 16 bases between. In DNA, the CDR3 is TGTGCCAGCGGCTACCGGTGGGGCATGAACACTGAAGCTTTCTTT. Residues: CASGYRWGMNTEAFF.

The chain uses TRBV20-1 and TRBJ1-1; D is undetermined. The ends were cut back, 6 bases at V and 4 bases at J, with 9 bases in the middle. This CDR3 region has 11 residues. From germline, CDR1 is DFQATT and CDR2 SNEGSKA (reference sequence). The CDR3 spells CSALPGTEAFF. CDR3 nucleotides: TGCAGTGCCCTACCAGGCACTGAAGCTTTCTTT.

This clonotype came up many times. The chain links TRBV4-2 to TRBJ2-5, with D hard to call. Per the germline V gene, CDR1 is LGHNA and CDR2 is YNFKEQ. CDR3 size: 14 residues. The V end was cut by 0 bases, the J end by 4 bases, with 9 bases between. The CDR3 reads CASSQDLGRETQYF. Here the CDR3 DNA reads TGTGCCAGCAGCCAAGATCTAGGGCGAGAGACCCAGTACTTC.

The chain joins TRBV10-3 to TRBJ1-2; 10 bases line up with TRBD1. The V gene end was trimmed by 7 bases and the J gene end by 4 bases; junction bases not matched to a gene: 6. Germline CDR1 reads ENHRY; CDR2 reads SYGVKD. This CDR3 is 14 amino acids long. CDR3 residues: CAITGTGDIYGYTF. The CDR3 DNA follows: TGTGCCATCACCGGGACAGGGGACATCTATGGCTACACCTTC.

This clonotype was seen a few times. The genes are TRBV30 and TRBJ2-7; TRBD1 aligns across 8 bases. The CDR3 contains 15 residues. The V gene's germline CDR1 is GTSNPN and CDR2 SVGIG (reference sequence). Trimming cost V 4 bases and J 1 base; bases outside gene matches: 9. The CDR3 bases are TGTGCCTGGACCCTGAGGGGGACAGGATCCTACGAGCAGTACTTC. Amino acids: CAWTLRGTGSYEQYF.

This clonotype was seen a handful of times. This chain links TRBV9 with TRBJ2-7; perhaps D is TRBD1 or TRBD2 (6 bases each). Between the trimmed V and J ends, which lost 4 bases and 2 bases, there was a span of 13 bases. Germline V lookup: CDR1 SGDLS, CDR2 YYNGEE. This CDR3 is built from 14 residues. Written as DNA, the CDR3 is TGTGCCAGCAGCTTCCGTGGGGGGCCCTACGAGCAGTACTTC. It codes for CASSFRGGPYEQYF.

In this sample, this clonotype turned up many times. The gene calls are TRBV11-2 and TRBJ1-5, with D perhaps matching TRBD1 (5 bases). This CDR3 spans 14 amino acids. Germline CDR1 and CDR2: SGHAT and FQNNGV. Trimming stripped 5 bases from V and 5 bases from J, with 13 bases between. Written as DNA, the CDR3 is TGTGCCAGCAGCATTTCCGGGGGAGATCAGCCCCAGCATTTT. Translation gives CASSISGGDQPQHF.

This clonotype turned up a few times. This sequence joins TRBV19 and TRBJ1-1; D call uncertain. CDR1 and CDR2 from the germline V gene are LNHDA and SQIVND (reference sequence). V lost 3 bases and J lost 1, with 6 bases in between. The CDR3 runs to 13 residues. CDR3 in amino acids: CASSIAENTEAFF. The CDR3 DNA reads as TGTGCCAGTAGTATTGCTGAGAACACTGAAGCTTTCTTT.

There are a few counts of this clonotype. The chain employs TRBV10-1 and TRBJ2-2, with D maybe TRBD2 (6 bases). This CDR3 has 14 amino acids. Per germline, CDR1 WNHNN and CDR2 SYGVQD (reference sequence). Trimming removed 6 bases from V and 4 bases from J, with 12 bases in between. The CDR3 nucleotides are TGCGCCAGCAGGCGGGACCGCGGCACCGGGGAGCTGTTTTTT. This encodes CASRRDRGTGELFF.

The gene calls are TRBV20-1 and TRBJ1-1; TRBD1 agrees at 7 bases. After removal of 3 bases from V and 5 bases from J, the junction contained 12 bases not matched to a gene. The CDR3 contains 15 residues. Per the germline V gene, CDR1 is DFQATT and CDR2 is SNEGSKA (reference sequence). This CDR3 reads CSARDYGTASTEAFF. Written as DNA, the CDR3 is TGCAGTGCTAGGGATTATGGGACAGCTTCTACTGAAGCTTTCTTT.

This chain uses TRBV29-1 with TRBJ1-2; D remains unclear. Germline assignment: CDR1 SQVTM and CDR2 ANQGSEA. V was trimmed by 4 bases and J by 8 bases, leaving 17 bases between them. CDR3 length: 13 residues. Here the CDR3 DNA reads TGCAGCGTTGTAGACCGGGAGGCAATCGGCTACACCTTC. Translation: CSVVDREAIGYTF.

This clonotype was counted a few times. The V call is TRBV7-9, the J call TRBJ1-5; the D is unclear. The CDR3 length is 19 residues. CDR1 and CDR2 (germline): SEHNR, FQNEAQ (reference sequence). V dropped 5 bases and J dropped 4 bases, with 27 bases sitting between them. CDR3 protein: CASSTRRRQGSPPNQPQHF. The DNA of the CDR3 is TGTGCCAGCAGCACACGTAGACGACAAGGGAGTCCCCCTAATCAGCCCCAGCATTTT.